A selection of T cell receptor beta chains follows, all from one sample in a study of identical twins. TCRdb used MiXCR to reprocess the 5' RACE reads, holding one entry per CDR3 protein. The profile shows about 330,000 distinct CDR3 sequences, roughly 12% of them singletons. In addition, the sample was reused for a study of yellow fever vaccine responses in identical twins.

Sequenced sample: CD8+ T cells sorted from blood. These receptors all stem from a woman between 18 and 30 years old in good health. Each CDR3 is given without its conserved first and last residue. The D gene is left open where the match is weak.

v_call d_call cdr3_aa
TRBV6-6 NA ASTPGLLNEQF
TRBV7-8 TRBD2 ASSLGEGPTYNEQF
TRBV19 NA ASSQGQDYSYNEQF
TRBV2 NA ASSEGVGTTNTEAF
TRBV5-5 NA ASSRTAGEQY
TRBV5-1 NA ASSSRDKNTEAF
TRBV2 NA ASTRAPGSSYNEQF
TRBV12-3/TRBV12-4 NA ASSFGRSTDTQY
TRBV29-1 NA SVEVGSGTVSYEQY
TRBV6-5 NA ASSHGTRPVYEQY
TRBV7-6 NA ASSLALGREYTGELF
TRBV2 TRBD2 ASSEGLAGVTWELF
TRBV11-2 TRBD1 ASSLRQGIVMAEAF